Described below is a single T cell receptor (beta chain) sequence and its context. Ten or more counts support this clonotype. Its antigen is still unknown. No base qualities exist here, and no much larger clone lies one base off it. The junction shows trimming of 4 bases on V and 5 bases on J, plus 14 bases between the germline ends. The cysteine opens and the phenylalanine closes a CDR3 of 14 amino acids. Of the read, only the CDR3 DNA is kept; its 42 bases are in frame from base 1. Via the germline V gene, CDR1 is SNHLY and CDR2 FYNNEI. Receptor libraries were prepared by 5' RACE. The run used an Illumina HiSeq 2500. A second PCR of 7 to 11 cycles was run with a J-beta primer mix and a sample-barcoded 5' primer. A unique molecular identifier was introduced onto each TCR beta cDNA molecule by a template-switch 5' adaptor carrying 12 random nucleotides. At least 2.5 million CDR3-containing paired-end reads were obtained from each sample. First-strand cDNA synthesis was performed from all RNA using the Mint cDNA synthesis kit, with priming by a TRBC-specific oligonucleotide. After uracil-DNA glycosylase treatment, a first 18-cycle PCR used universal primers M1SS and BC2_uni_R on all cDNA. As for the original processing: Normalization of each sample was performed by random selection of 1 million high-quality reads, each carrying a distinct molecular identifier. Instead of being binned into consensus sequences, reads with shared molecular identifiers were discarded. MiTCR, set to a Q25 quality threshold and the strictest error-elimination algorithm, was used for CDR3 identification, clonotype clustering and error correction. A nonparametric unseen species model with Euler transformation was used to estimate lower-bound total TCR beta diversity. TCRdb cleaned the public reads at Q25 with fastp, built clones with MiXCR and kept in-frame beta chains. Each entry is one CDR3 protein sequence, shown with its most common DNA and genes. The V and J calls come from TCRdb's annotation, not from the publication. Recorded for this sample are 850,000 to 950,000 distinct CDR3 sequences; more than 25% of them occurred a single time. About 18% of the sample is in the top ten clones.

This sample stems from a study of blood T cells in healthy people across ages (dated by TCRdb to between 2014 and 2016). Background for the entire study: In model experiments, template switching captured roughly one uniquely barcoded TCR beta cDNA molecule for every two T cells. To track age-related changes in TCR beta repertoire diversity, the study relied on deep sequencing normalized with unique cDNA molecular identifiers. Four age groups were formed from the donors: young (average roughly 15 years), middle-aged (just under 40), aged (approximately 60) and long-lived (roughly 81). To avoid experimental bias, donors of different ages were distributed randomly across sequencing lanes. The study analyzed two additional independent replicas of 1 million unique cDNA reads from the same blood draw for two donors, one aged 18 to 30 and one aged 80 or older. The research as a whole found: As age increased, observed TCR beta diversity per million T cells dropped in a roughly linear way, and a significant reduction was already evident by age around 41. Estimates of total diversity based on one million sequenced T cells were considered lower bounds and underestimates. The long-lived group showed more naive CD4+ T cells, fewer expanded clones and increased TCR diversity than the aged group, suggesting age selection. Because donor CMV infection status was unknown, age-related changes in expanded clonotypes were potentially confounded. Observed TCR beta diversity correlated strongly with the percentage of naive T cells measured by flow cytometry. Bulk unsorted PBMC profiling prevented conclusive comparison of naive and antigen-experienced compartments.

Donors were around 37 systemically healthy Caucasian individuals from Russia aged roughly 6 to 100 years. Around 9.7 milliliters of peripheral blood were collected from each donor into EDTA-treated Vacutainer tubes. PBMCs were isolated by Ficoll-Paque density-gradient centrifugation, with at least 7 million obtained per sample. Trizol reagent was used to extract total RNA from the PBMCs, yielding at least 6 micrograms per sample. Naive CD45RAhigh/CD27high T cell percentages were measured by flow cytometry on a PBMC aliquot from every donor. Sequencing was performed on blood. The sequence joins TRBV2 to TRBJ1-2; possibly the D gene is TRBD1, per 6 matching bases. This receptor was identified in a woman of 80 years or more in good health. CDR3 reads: CASSAGIGGYGYTF. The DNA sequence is TGTGCCAGCAGTGCCGGGATAGGGGGGTATGGCTACACCTTC.